What follows are 27 T cell receptor beta chains derived from one specimen sequenced in a study of blood T cells in healthy people across ages. A J-beta primer mix and a sample-barcoded 5' primer were used in a second PCR of about 7 to 12 cycles. TCRdb called the 5' RACE reads again in MiXCR, with one record for every CDR3 protein. The table records roughly 1,100,000 distinct CDR3 sequences, under 30% of them present only once. This same sample was also taken into another study, of T cells of mothers and their children.

The sample consisted of blood. Receptor source: a girl aged 2 to 10 in good health.

The gene calls are TRBV11-2 and TRBJ2-2; TRBD2 aligns across 8 bases. Germline V gene sequence: CDR1 SGHAT, CDR2 FQNNGV. V trimming: 3 bases; J trimming: 5 bases; junction bases outside the gene matches: 8. The CDR3 sequence is 16 residues long. CDR3: CASSFQSSGITGELFF. As DNA, the CDR3 is TGTGCCAGCAGCTTCCAGAGTAGCGGGATTACCGGGGAGCTGTTTTTT.

The chain couples TRBV4-1 to TRBJ2-3, with 13 bases that match TRBD2. The CDR3 extends over 15 amino acids. The junction had 6 bases not matched to a gene; V was cut back by 6 bases and J by 6 bases. Germline values: CDR1 MGHRA, CDR2 YSYEKL. The CDR3: CASSLTSGRPDTQYF. As DNA, the CDR3 is TGCGCCAGCAGTTTGACTAGCGGGAGGCCTGATACGCAGTATTTT.

The chain links TRBV20-1 to TRBJ2-7, with 10 nucleotides matching TRBD2. CDR1 is DFQATT and CDR2 is SNEGSKA in the germline V gene (reference sequence). Trimming took 0 bases from V and 0 from J; bases not matched to a gene: 5. CDR3 length: 16 amino acids. The chain's CDR3 is CSARDPLAGDSYEQYF. The CDR3 DNA reads as TGCAGTGCTAGAGATCCCCTAGCGGGGGACTCCTACGAGCAGTACTTC.

This clonotype was seen more than once but under ten times. One end of the junction fails to match germline, which may point to a read error. The chain carries TRBV4-1 and TRBJ2-5, with D unresolved. Per germline, CDR1 MGHRA and CDR2 YSYEKL. This CDR3 region has 14 residues. The CDR3 here is CASSQESAQETQCF. The CDR3, as DNA: TGCGCCAGCAGCCAAGAGTCTGCACAAGAGACCCAGTGCTTC.

The chain recombines TRBV7-2 with TRBJ2-3; tentatively, D is TRBD1 or TRBD2 (5 bases each). The V and J ends lost 2 bases and 1 base respectively, with 13 bases between them. The CDR3 length is 16 residues. Germline V CDR1 and CDR2: SGHTA, FQGNSA. The CDR3, as DNA: TGTGCCAGCAGCTTACCACAACCGGGGCGCACAGATACGCAGTATTTT. Translated, it gives CASSLPQPGRTDTQYF.

This clonotype was counted only a few times. V is TRBV20-1 and J is TRBJ2-5; 9 bases agree with TRBD2. The CDR3 spans 16 residues. Germline V gene sequence: CDR1 DFQATT, CDR2 SNEGSKA (reference sequence). With V trimmed by 3 bases and J by 0 bases, 8 bases remained unmatched. DNA of the CDR3: TGCAGTGCTAGTCCCCTAGCGGGGAACCACCAAGAGACCCAGTACTTC. The encoded protein is CSASPLAGNHQETQYF.

A remark on this clonotype: One junction end does not reproduce the germline sequence, and a read error may be involved. V and J are TRBV5-5 and TRBJ1-1; D remains ambiguous. This CDR3 has 14 residues. The V gene's germline CDR1 is SGHKS and CDR2 YYEKEE (reference sequence). CDR3 sequence: CACSPEWRNTEAFF. The CDR3 bases are TGTGCCTGCAGCCCCGAGTGGAGGAACACTGAAGCTTTCTTT.

The CDR3 loop is CASSLDAYSGANVLTF. DNA for the CDR3: TGCGCCAGCAGCTTAGACGCCTACTCTGGGGCCAACGTCCTGACTTTC. The gene calls are TRBV5-1 and TRBJ2-6, with no clear D. The CDR3 has 16 residues. The V end lost 2 bases, the J end lost 0 bases, and 9 bases lay between the germline ends. The germline gives CDR1 SGHRS, CDR2 YFSETQ.

The V gene is TRBV13, the J gene TRBJ2-5; 9 positions agree with TRBD2. Trimming removed 0 bases from V and 2 bases from J; junction bases left unmatched: 7. This CDR3 has 17 residues. Germline lookup yields CDR1 PRHDT and CDR2 FYEKMQ (reference sequence). The CDR3 loop reads CASSLGDAGGLQETQYF. The CDR3 DNA sequence: TGTGCCAGCAGCTTAGGAGATGCGGGAGGGCTTCAAGAGACCCAGTACTTC.

This chain joins TRBV29-1 and TRBJ2-1; possibly TRBD1 or TRBD2 for D (5 bases each). V gave up 4 bases and J gave up 4 bases, with 14 bases separating them. The V gene's germline CDR1 is SQVTM and CDR2 ANQGSEA. This CDR3 has 14 residues. Written as DNA, the CDR3 is TGCAGCGTTGCCGTCGGGACGGCTTACAATGAGCAGTTCTTC. Residues: CSVAVGTAYNEQFF.

This clonotype was found a few times. The V and J genes are TRBV20-1 and TRBJ1-2; weak D call: TRBD1 (6 bases). Germline CDR1 and CDR2: DFQATT and SNEGSKA (reference sequence). V shed 1 base and J shed 8 bases, with 14 bases lying between them. The CDR3 loop spans 13 amino acids. Here the CDR3 DNA reads TGCAGTGCTAGAGTGCAGGGGTCGGGGGGCTACACCTTC. This sequence encodes CSARVQGSGGYTF.

As to this clonotype: One end of the junction varies from germline; a read error may be responsible. The chain links TRBV27 to TRBJ2-3; D is perhaps TRBD1 or TRBD2 (5 bases each). The CDR3 is 13 residues long. Germline values: CDR1 MNHEY, CDR2 SMNVEV (reference sequence). The CDR3 nucleotides are TGTGCCGGCAGTTTAGTCTGGGGGGATACGCAGTATTTT. This translates into CAGSLVWGDTQYF.

V and J are TRBV7-9 and TRBJ2-1; D is perhaps TRBD2 (6 bases). This CDR3 contains 13 residues. Germline-derived CDR1 and CDR2 are SEHNR and FQNEAQ (reference sequence). V was shortened by 4 bases and J by 8 bases, with 12 bases between the two germline ends. The CDR3 DNA sequence: TGTGCCAGCAGCTCAACTAGCATCCATGAGCAGTTCTTC. This gives the protein CASSSTSIHEQFF. Using reference TRBV7-9 and TRBJ2-1 for the parts outside the CDR3, the full variable domain is DTGVSQNPRHKITKRGQNVTFRCDPISEHNRLYWYRQTLGQGPEFLTYFQNEAQLEKSRLLSDRFSAERPKGSFSTLEIQRTEQGDSAMYLCASSSTSIHEQFFGPGTRLTVL.

This clonotype turned up a few times. The rearrangement uses TRBV12-3 or TRBV12-4 and TRBJ2-2, with D uncertain. V was clipped by 1 base and J by 6 bases, with 6 bases between them. The CDR3 totals 13 residues. The CDR3 reads CASSLGSSGELFF. Here the CDR3 DNA reads TGTGCCAGCAGTTTAGGTTCGTCCGGGGAGCTGTTTTTT.

V and J are TRBV4-2 and TRBJ2-7; 15 nucleotides line up with TRBD2. Judging by the DNA end, TRBJ2-1 fits better; the J call may be wrong. The germline V gene encodes CDR1 LGHNA and CDR2 YNFKEQ. The length of the CDR3 is 15 residues. CDR3 DNA sequence: TGTGCCAGCAGCCAGGGACTAGCGGGAGGCGATGAGCAGTTCTTC. As protein: CASSQGLAGGDEQFF.

The chain links TRBV20-1 to TRBJ2-1; no definite D call. CDR1 and CDR2 from the germline V gene are DFQATT and SNEGSKA (reference sequence). Trimming shortened V by 5 bases and J by 11 bases, and 13 bases separated the two germline ends. This CDR3 has 11 amino acids. The DNA of the CDR3 is TGCAGTGCTTCGGACCCAAAACAGCAGTTCTTC. It specifies CSASDPKQQFF.

The chain joins TRBV5-1 to TRBJ2-2; D gene ambiguous. Germline V gene lookup returns CDR1 SGHRS and CDR2 YFSETQ. Between the trimmed V and J ends, which lost 4 bases and 3 bases, there was a span of 10 bases. This CDR3 comprises 14 residues. CDR3 region: CASSLARHTGELFF. The CDR3 nucleotides read TGCGCCAGCAGCCTCGCTCGGCACACCGGGGAGCTGTTTTTT.

This clonotype was detected a few times. The V gene is TRBV7-2, the J gene TRBJ2-1; the D gene is possibly TRBD2 (7 bases). The DNA end favors TRBJ2-5, so the J call may be wrong. Germline V gene data show CDR1 as SGHTA and CDR2 as FQGNSA. The CDR3 has 15 amino acids. The CDR3 reads CASSLGGRGEGTQYF. DNA for the CDR3: TGTGCCAGCAGCTTGGGGGGGCGGGGCGAAGGGACCCAGTACTTC.

The V and J genes are TRBV12-3 or TRBV12-4 and TRBJ2-4, with a possible D match to TRBD1 (5 bases). There are 15 residues in the CDR3. The V end was cut by 5 bases, the J end by 0 bases, with 11 bases between. As DNA, the CDR3 is TGTGCCAGCAGTCCCCGACAGCTAGCCAAAAACATTCAGTACTTC. It codes for CASSPRQLAKNIQYF.

V and J are TRBV27 and TRBJ2-7; 9 bases match TRBD1. V dropped 5 bases and J dropped 4; count of bases not matched to a gene: 6. This CDR3 is 14 amino acids long. Germline-derived CDR1 and CDR2 are MNHEY and SMNVEV (reference sequence). The CDR3 reads CASSRQGGIYEQYF. DNA of the CDR3: TGTGCCAGCAGTAGACAGGGGGGGATTTACGAGCAGTACTTC.

The CDR3 protein is CASNKGGNTEAFF. CDR3 DNA: TGTGCCAGCAACAAAGGGGGAAACACTGAAGCTTTCTTT. The chain couples TRBV6-2 or TRBV6-3 to TRBJ1-1; weak D call: TRBD1 (6 bases). The length of the CDR3 is 13 residues. Trimming left V 7 bases short and J 2 bases short, with 11 bases between. Germline V gene data show CDR1 as MNHEY and CDR2 as SVGEGT.

The chain employs TRBV5-1 and TRBJ2-7, with a weak D call TRBD1 (6 bases). In germline, CDR1 is SGHRS, CDR2 YFSETQ. Trimming stripped 0 bases from V and 0 bases from J, with 13 bases between. This CDR3 has 16 residues. The CDR3 spells CASSLGRQAHSYEQYF. The CDR3 DNA sequence: TGCGCCAGCAGCTTGGGACGACAGGCCCACTCCTACGAGCAGTACTTC.

A few counts support this clonotype. The J gene is TRBJ2-3, the V gene TRBV7-3; maybe TRBD2 (7 bases). The CDR3 runs 15 residues. In germline, CDR1 is SGHTA, CDR2 FQGTGA. V lost 1 base and J 1 base, leaving 9 bases between the germline ends. In nucleotides, the CDR3 is TGTGCCAGCAGCTTAATAGGGGGGGGCACAGATACGCAGTATTTT. Translated, it gives CASSLIGGGTDTQYF.

This clonotype was detected a few times. The rearrangement joins TRBV3-1 to TRBJ2-1; a weak D match, TRBD2 (5 bases). Trimming stripped 3 bases from V and 2 bases from J, with 11 bases between. This CDR3 region has 15 residues. Germline values: CDR1 LGHDT, CDR2 YNNKEL (reference sequence). The CDR3 loop is CASSQRDYPYNEQFF. CDR3 in DNA: TGTGCCAGCAGCCAGAGGGATTACCCCTACAATGAGCAGTTCTTC.

The rearrangement joins TRBV5-6 to TRBJ2-1; unclear D gene. The CDR3 length is 15 residues. Trimming left V 4 bases short and J 2 bases short, with 13 bases between. Germline V gene lookup returns CDR1 SGHDT and CDR2 YYEEEE. The CDR3 sequence is CASSPDPLPYNEQFF. The CDR3 DNA reads as TGTGCCAGCAGCCCTGACCCCTTGCCCTACAATGAGCAGTTCTTC.

This chain links TRBV12-3 or TRBV12-4 with TRBJ2-7; 8 nucleotides align to TRBD1. The CDR3 loop spans 21 amino acids. V dropped 3 bases and J dropped 3; count of bases not matched to a gene: 25. CDR3 coding DNA: TGTGCCAGCAGTTTCACAATCGCGGACAGGGCGGGACCCCCCGCGTTCTACGAGCAGTACTTC. This translates into CASSFTIADRAGPPAFYEQYF.

The chain is built from TRBV27 and TRBJ2-7; TRBD1 is a possible D gene (5 bases). CDR1 MNHEY and CDR2 SMNVEV come from the germline V gene (reference sequence). This CDR3 is 13 amino acids long. Trimming took 8 bases from V and 5 from J, leaving 16 bases between them. Here the CDR3 reads CASRPDTANEQYF. CDR3 bases: TGTGCCAGCCGTCCGGACACCGCCAACGAGCAGTACTTC.